These 11 T cell receptor beta chains were all obtained from the same sample, sequenced in a study of T cell responses to AZD1222 COVID-19 vaccine. Generated by immunoSEQ multiplex PCR, the TCRdb table keeps only in-frame clones and is missing some. Altogether about 83,000 clones are present, approximately 90% being singletons, with the ten largest covering 4.5%. Material: peripheral blood, obtained on day 0 of MenACWY control vaccination. The receptor set was obtained from an adult in good health.

The chain uses TRBV6-5 and TRBJ2-6; the D is unclear. Trimming shortened V by 10 bases and J by 4 bases, and 17 bases separated the two germline ends. Germline-derived CDR1 and CDR2 are MNHEY and SVGAGI. This CDR3 is built from 15 residues. For the CDR3, the DNA is TGTGCCACCAACCCACCGGGCCCCGGGGCCAACGTCCTGACTTTC. Amino acid sequence: CATNPPGPGANVLTF.

V is TRBV28 and J is TRBJ1-4; a weak D match, TRBD1 (6 bases). The CDR3 loop spans 15 amino acids. Trimming took off 5 bases at V and 4 bases at J, with 14 bases between the two ends. In germline, CDR1 is MDHEN, CDR2 SYDVKM. DNA for the CDR3: TGTGCCAGCAGTGCCCCCGGGGGGCTTAATGAAAAACTGTTTTTT. It encodes CASSAPGGLNEKLFF.

The chain employs TRBV6-5 and TRBJ1-4; D not certain. The V end lost 0 bases, the J end lost 2 bases, and 10 bases lay between the germline ends. Looked up from germline, CDR1 is MNHEY and CDR2 is SVGAGI. The CDR3 has 16 residues. CDR3 region: CASSYSKEGTNEKLFF. CDR3 DNA sequence: TGTGCCAGCAGTTACTCGAAAGAGGGCACTAATGAAAAACTGTTTTTT.

V usage is TRBV27 and J usage is TRBJ2-7, with D perhaps assigned TRBD1 or TRBD2 (6 bases each). Germline V lookup: CDR1 MNHEY, CDR2 SMNVEV (reference sequence). The CDR3 covers 15 residues. Deletions cut 6 bases from V and 4 bases from J, with 19 bases between. The DNA for the CDR3 is TGTGCCAGCAGACCCCTGGGGGGACAACTATACGAGCAGTACTTC. It codes for CASRPLGGQLYEQYF.

The rearrangement links TRBV28 to TRBJ1-2; D gene unclear. The CDR3 runs 15 residues. Germline lookup yields CDR1 MDHEN and CDR2 SYDVKM. V was cut by 1 base and J by 3 bases, with 12 bases left in between. CDR3 nucleotides: TGTGCCAGCAGTTTATCCCCGGCAGCCCACTATGGCTACACCTTC. It encodes CASSLSPAAHYGYTF.

The chain couples TRBV5-6 to TRBJ1-2, with a possible D match to TRBD1 (5 bases). The V and J ends lost 4 bases and 2 bases respectively, with 12 bases between them. Looked up from germline, CDR1 is SGHDT and CDR2 is YYEEEE. This CDR3 has 14 amino acids. The CDR3 DNA reads TGTGCCAGCAGCCCGTCACGGACAAACTATGGCTACACCTTC. As protein: CASSPSRTNYGYTF. Full variable domain (missing parts from reference TRBV5-6 and TRBJ1-2): DAGVTQSPTHLIKTRGQQVTLRCSPKSGHDTVSWYQQALGQGPQFIFQYYEEEERQRGNFPDRFSGHQFPNYSSELNVNALLLGDSALYLCASSPSRTNYGYTFGSGTRLTVV.

This chain joins TRBV28 and TRBJ1-1, with D tentatively TRBD1 (5 bases). CDR1 and CDR2 from the germline V gene are MDHEN and SYDVKM. The CDR3 contains 12 residues. Trimming took off 7 bases at V and 5 bases at J, with 11 bases between the two ends. CDR3 DNA: TGTGCCAGCAACCGGGGGTGGACTGAAGCTTTCTTT. It is translated as CASNRGWTEAFF.

The J gene is TRBJ2-1, the V gene TRBV19; D call uncertain. CDR3 size: 14 residues. V lost 3 bases, J lost 4 bases, and 10 bases lay in between. Germline assignment: CDR1 LNHDA and CDR2 SQIVND (reference sequence). The CDR3 sequence is CASSMDLGYNEQFF. The CDR3 DNA is TGTGCCAGTAGTATGGACCTAGGGTACAATGAGCAGTTCTTC. Filled out from reference TRBV19 and TRBJ2-1, the complete variable domain reads DGGITQSPKYLFRKEGQNVTLSCEQNLNHDAMYWYRQDPGQGLRLIYYSQIVNDFQKGDIAEGYSVSREKKESFPLTVTSAQKNPTAFYLCASSMDLGYNEQFFGPGTRLTVL.

The chain carries TRBV11-1 and TRBJ2-1; no reliable D call. The CDR3 length is 15 residues. Germline V gives CDR1 SGHAT, CDR2 FQDESV (reference sequence). Trimming removed 7 bases at V and 0 bases at J, with 13 bases between. CDR3 coding DNA: TGTGCCAGCAACGACAAGTATAGCTCCTACAATGAGCAGTTCTTC. Its protein product is CASNDKYSSYNEQFF.

The chain employs TRBV5-4 and TRBJ2-2, with D hard to call. This CDR3 contains 14 residues. CDR1 is SGHNT and CDR2 is YYREEE in the germline V gene (reference sequence). V was pared by 3 bases and J by 6 bases, with 12 bases between. CDR3 sequence reads: CASSYGVAAGELFF. In DNA form, the CDR3 reads TGTGCCAGCAGCTATGGGGTGGCGGCCGGGGAGCTGTTTTTT.

The genes are TRBV27 and TRBJ2-1, with TRBD2 matching over 11 bases. V shed 4 bases and J 10 bases; nucleotides not matched to a gene: 9. Germline CDR1 and CDR2: MNHEY and SMNVEV (reference sequence). The CDR3 has 15 amino acids. CDR3 bases: TGTGCCAGCAGTTCCCCCACTAGCGGGAGTGGAGAGCAGTTCTTC. Translation: CASSSPTSGSGEQFF.